Listed here are 27 T cell receptor beta chains from one sample, sequenced in a study of PD-L1 blockade in urothelial cancer. Sequenced by immunoSEQ multiplex PCR; TCRdb stores in-frame clones only, minus some. The sample has approximately 58,000 clones, around 80% seen once. Sample: PBMCs, taken around atezolizumab (anti-PD-L1) treatment. The receptors come from an older man with urothelial cancer.

This clone appeared once. The V call is TRBV7-9, the J call TRBJ2-3; 12 bases agree with TRBD2. Germline V gives CDR1 SEHNR, CDR2 FQNEAQ (reference sequence). V lost 5 bases and J lost 0; bases outside the gene matches: 6. The CDR3 consists of 17 residues. This CDR3 is CASSIGLAGGSTDTQYF. CDR3 DNA sequence: TGTGCCAGCAGCATCGGGCTAGCGGGAGGGAGCACAGATACGCAGTATTTT.

This clone showed up just once. This chain connects TRBV27 to TRBJ2-7; 12 bases align to TRBD2. The CDR3 sequence is 15 residues long. Germline CDR1 is MNHEY and CDR2 is SMNVEV (reference sequence). Trimming took 4 bases from V and 3 from J; bases not matched to a gene: 4. The DNA for the CDR3 is TGTGCCAGCAGTTCCCGGACTAGCGGGGTCTACGAGCAGTACTTC. It specifies CASSSRTSGVYEQYF.

V is TRBV5-8 and J is TRBJ2-1; a possible D gene is TRBD2 (6 bases). V lost 0 bases to trimming and J lost 5 bases, with 9 bases between them. This CDR3 comprises 14 residues. Germline CDR1 is SGHTS and CDR2 is YDEGEE. Here the CDR3 reads CASSLDLANNEQFF. Here the CDR3 DNA reads TGTGCCAGCAGCTTGGATCTAGCGAACAATGAGCAGTTCTTC.

The genes are TRBV19 and TRBJ1-2; D unresolved. The germline V gene has CDR1 LNHDA and CDR2 SQIVND (reference sequence). The CDR3 spans 13 residues. V lost 1 base to trimming and J lost 4 bases, with 7 bases between them. CDR3: CASSIGGIYGYTF. Here the CDR3 DNA reads TGTGCCAGTAGTATAGGCGGGATCTATGGCTACACCTTC.

The V call is TRBV5-1, the J call TRBJ2-1; 8 nucleotides align to TRBD1. V shed 3 bases and J 7 bases; nucleotides not matched to a gene: 21. The CDR3 loop spans 19 amino acids. Germline assignment: CDR1 SGHRS and CDR2 YFSETQ. Here the CDR3 DNA reads TGCGCCAGCAGCTCTCTGACAGGGGCCACCACCGCTTTTGAGAATGAGCAGTTCTTC. Protein sequence: CASSSLTGATTAFENEQFF. Full variable domain (rest looked up from reference TRBV5-1 and TRBJ2-1): KAGVTQTPRYLIKTRGQQVTLSCSPISGHRSVSWYQQTPGQGLQFLFEYFSETQRNKGNFPGRFSGRQFSNSRSEMNVSTLELGDSALYLCASSSLTGATTAFENEQFFGPGTRLTVL.

The gene calls are TRBV9 and TRBJ2-7; D possibly corresponds to TRBD1 (7 bases). V dropped 0 bases and J dropped 2 bases, with 12 bases sitting between them. CDR1 and CDR2 from the germline V gene are SGDLS and YYNGEE. The CDR3 totals 15 residues. DNA for the CDR3: TGTGCCAGCAGCGTAGGCGGGACAGATCCCTACGAGCAGTACTTC. Amino acid sequence: CASSVGGTDPYEQYF.

This clone was counted once. The CDR3 DNA is TGTGCCTGGAGTCTGGGTAGGGCGGGAGGGGATACGCAGTATTTT. The encoded protein is CAWSLGRAGGDTQYF. This chain joins TRBV30 and TRBJ2-3; 9 bases match TRBD2. Trimming at V came to 2 bases and at J to 6 bases, leaving 9 bases not matched to a gene. The CDR3 runs 15 residues. Looked up from germline, CDR1 is GTSNPN and CDR2 is SVGIG (reference sequence).

The chain uses TRBV7-2 and TRBJ2-5, with 7 bases matching TRBD1. V was clipped by 7 bases and J by 6 bases; unmatched bases: 8. This CDR3 has 13 amino acids. Germline V gene lookup returns CDR1 SGHTA and CDR2 FQGNSA. CDR3 nucleotide sequence: TGTGCCAGCAAGGGGGCTTCGGGAAAGACCCAGTACTTC. Translated, it gives CASKGASGKTQYF.

This clone was picked up a small number of times. The chain employs TRBV6-1 and TRBJ2-2, with D perhaps matching TRBD2 (6 bases). CDR1 is MNHNS, CDR2 SASEGT, per germline. The CDR3 is 15 amino acids. V lost 4 bases to trimming and J lost 7 bases, with 16 bases between them. Here the CDR3 DNA reads TGTGCCAGCAGTGTCAGCGGAGGGGCTAGCGGGGAGCTGTTTTTT. It translates to CASSVSGGASGELFF.

The chain is built from TRBV5-5 and TRBJ1-5, with 8 nucleotides matching TRBD1. CDR1 SGHKS and CDR2 YYEKEE come from the germline V gene (reference sequence). The length of the CDR3 is 15 residues. V was clipped by 4 bases and J by 3 bases; unmatched bases: 6. The CDR3 region is CASSPGTGPNQPQHF. The DNA of the CDR3 is TGTGCCAGCAGCCCGGGGACAGGCCCCAATCAGCCCCAGCATTTT.

CDR3 sequence: CASTAQVGTDTQYF. The CDR3 nucleotides read TGTGCCAGCACAGCACAGGTCGGCACAGATACGCAGTATTTT. The chain employs TRBV2 and TRBJ2-3, with D maybe TRBD1 (5 bases). V shed 7 bases and J shed 1 base, with 12 bases lying between them. Germline values: CDR1 SNHLY, CDR2 FYNNEI. This CDR3 comprises 14 residues.

With respect to this clone: The junction differs from germline at one of its ends, possibly a read error. The V and J genes are TRBV7-7 and TRBJ2-5; D may be TRBD1 (5 bases). Germline V gene lookup returns CDR1 SSHAT and CDR2 FNYEAQ (reference sequence). CDR3 size: 14 residues. The CDR3 region has the DNA TGTGCTAGCAGCTTAGGTCCAACAGGCGAGACCCAGTACTTC. Translated, it gives CASSLGPTGETQYF.

The rearrangement uses TRBV25-1 and TRBJ2-1, with 7 bases fitting TRBD2. The CDR3 has 14 amino acids. CDR1 and CDR2 from the germline V gene are MGHDK and SYGVNS. With 6 bases clipped from V and 13 bases from J, the junction kept 15 bases outside the gene matches. The CDR3 sequence is CASSSQNGGGVQFF. CDR3 sequence (DNA): TGTGCCAGCAGCTCCCAAAACGGGGGAGGGGTACAGTTCTTC.

This clone was observed a few times. The V call is TRBV5-1, the J call TRBJ1-1, with 7 bases fitting TRBD1. V trimming: 0 bases; J trimming: 0 bases; junction bases outside the gene matches: 8. The germline CDR1 and CDR2 sequences are SGHRS and YFSETQ. This CDR3 is 17 amino acids long. The CDR3 protein is CASSLADPGQMNTEAFF. The CDR3 DNA reads as TGCGCCAGCAGCTTGGCCGATCCGGGACAGATGAACACTGAAGCTTTCTTT.

The rearrangement uses TRBV5-1 and TRBJ1-4, with TRBD1 matching over 7 bases. This CDR3 is 14 amino acids long. V gave up 0 bases and J gave up 8 bases; unmatched junction bases: 4. The V gene's germline CDR1 is SGHRS and CDR2 YFSETQ. CDR3 DNA: TGCGCCAGCAGCTTGGGGACAGGTAACGAAAAACTGTTTTTT. This encodes CASSLGTGNEKLFF.

The gene calls are TRBV28 and TRBJ2-1; 8 bases align to TRBD1. V lost 7 bases and J lost 8; bases outside the gene matches: 13. Germline V gene sequence: CDR1 MDHEN, CDR2 SYDVKM. This CDR3 contains 15 residues. In DNA form, the CDR3 reads TGTGCCAGCACCCCGACCGGCGACAGGGGTCATGAGCAGTTCTTC. This encodes CASTPTGDRGHEQFF.

This sequence joins TRBV18 and TRBJ1-1, with TRBD1 as a possible D gene (5 bases). Trimming removed 7 bases at V and 2 bases at J, with 14 bases between. CDR3 length equals 14 residues. Looked up from germline, CDR1 is KGHSH and CDR2 is LQKENI. In nucleotides, the CDR3 is TGTGCCAGCTTACCCGGAAGGGGAAACACTGAAGCTTTCTTT. This codes for CASLPGRGNTEAFF.

The chain employs TRBV4-2 and TRBJ2-5; D not resolved. Trimming pared 0 bases from V and 5 bases from J, leaving 13 bases between. The germline CDR1 and CDR2 sequences are LGHNA and YNFKEQ. CDR3 length: 15 amino acids. The CDR3 DNA reads as TGTGCCAGCAGCCAAGAAGTAGCCAGCTTGGAGACCCAGTACTTC. Translating gives CASSQEVASLETQYF.

The chain has TRBV30 and TRBJ2-7; D is unclear. Germline values: CDR1 GTSNPN, CDR2 SVGIG (reference sequence). Trimming left V 1 base short and J 8 bases short, with 12 bases between. This CDR3 region has 12 residues. The CDR3 region has the DNA TGTGCCTGGAGTGGAGGCGGCCTCCAGCAGTACTTC. Translating it yields CAWSGGGLQQYF.

This clone has just one count. The chain joins TRBV28 to TRBJ2-7, with TRBD1 identical over 8 bases. Germline V gene lookup returns CDR1 MDHEN and CDR2 SYDVKM. This CDR3 contains 14 residues. V lost 7 bases, J lost 4 bases, and 9 bases stayed unmatched. In nucleotides, the CDR3 is TGTGCCAGCACTAGACAGGGGCAAAAGTACGAGCAGTACTTC. Protein sequence: CASTRQGQKYEQYF.

The chain employs TRBV9 and TRBJ1-2; the D gene is possibly TRBD1 (6 bases). Germline loops: CDR1 SGDLS, CDR2 YYNGEE. This CDR3 contains 12 residues. V was cut by 3 bases and J by 4 bases, with 7 bases left in between. This CDR3 reads CASSAGAYGYTF. The CDR3 bases are TGTGCCAGCAGCGCAGGGGCCTATGGCTACACCTTC.

The CDR3 reads CASSPPVAGAGELFF. CDR3 nucleotides: TGTGCCAGCTCACCACCGGTGGCAGGGGCCGGGGAGCTGTTTTTT. The V gene is TRBV18, the J gene TRBJ2-2; D possibly corresponds to TRBD1 (6 bases). CDR1 is KGHSH, CDR2 LQKENI, per germline. The germline V and J ends were trimmed by 0 bases and 6 bases, with 11 bases remaining between them. The CDR3 is made up of 15 amino acids.

Of note for this clone: The sample contains more than one DNA sequence encoding this CDR3. V is TRBV29-1 and J is TRBJ2-7; 8 nucleotides align to TRBD1. The CDR3 loop spans 11 amino acids. CDR1 and CDR2 (germline): SQVTM, ANQGSEA. V lost 5 bases and J lost 5; bases outside the gene matches: 2. In DNA, the CDR3 is TGCAGCGTTCGGACAGGGCACGAGCAGTACTTC. Translated: CSVRTGHEQYF.

This clone was found once. The CDR3 reads CAISDPGDRGSYEQYF. CDR3 bases: TGTGCCATCAGTGACCCGGGGGACAGGGGCTCCTACGAGCAGTACTTC. The rearrangement links TRBV10-3 to TRBJ2-7; 10 bases fit TRBD1. CDR1 is ENHRY, CDR2 SYGVKD, per germline. The V segment lost 3 bases and the J segment 0 bases; nucleotides outside the gene matches: 5. This CDR3 spans 16 amino acids.

This rearrangement joins TRBV6-1 to TRBJ2-3; D may be TRBD2 (6 bases). Trimming left V 4 bases short and J 1 base short, with 9 bases between. CDR3 size: 14 residues. Looked up from germline, CDR1 is MNHNS and CDR2 is SASEGT. CDR3 DNA: TGTGCCAGCAGTGCTGTAGCGGGCACAGATACGCAGTATTTT. It translates to CASSAVAGTDTQYF.

The rearrangement uses TRBV5-1 and TRBJ2-7; 11 positions agree with TRBD2. From germline, CDR1 is SGHRS and CDR2 YFSETQ. The CDR3 loop spans 16 amino acids. V gave up 0 bases and J gave up 1 base; unmatched junction bases: 3. The CDR3 loop is CASSLGGLAASYEQYF. DNA for the CDR3: TGCGCCAGCAGCTTGGGGGGACTAGCGGCATCCTACGAGCAGTACTTC.

The chain combines TRBV4-1 with TRBJ2-1; tentatively, D is TRBD2 (5 bases). Germline lookup yields CDR1 MGHRA and CDR2 YSYEKL. The V end lost 3 bases, the J end lost 3 bases, and 15 bases lay between the germline ends. The CDR3 is 16 residues long. This chain's CDR3 is CASSQSHREYYNEQFF. CDR3 bases: TGCGCCAGCAGCCAGTCGCACCGGGAATACTACAATGAGCAGTTCTTC.